Below, one T cell receptor (beta chain) is given with its context. The protocol was immunoSEQ multiplex PCR, while the TCRdb copy is restricted to in-frame clones and leaves out a portion. The sample records around 170,000 clones, approximately 90% being singletons. The sample belongs to a study of control samples from healthy donors and cancer patients. The germline V gene has CDR1 LNHDA and CDR2 SQIVND (reference sequence). J lost 0 bases, V lost 1 base, and 6 bases had no gene match. The CDR3 extends over 17 amino acids. The J gene is TRBJ2-1, the V gene TRBV19, with 7 bases aligning to TRBD2. The clonotype was recovered from a woman between 25 and 40 years old in good health. The sequenced material came from blood. This CDR3 is CASSIVAGVHSYNEQFF. The CDR3 DNA follows: TGTGCCAGTAGTATAGTCGCGGGAGTGCACTCCTACAATGAGCAGTTCTTC. The variable domain in full, completed from reference TRBV19 and TRBJ2-1, reads DGGITQSPKYLFRKEGQNVTLSCEQNLNHDAMYWYRQDPGQGLRLIYYSQIVNDFQKGDIAEGYSVSREKKESFPLTVTSAQKNPTAFYLCASSIVAGVHSYNEQFFGPGTRLTVL.